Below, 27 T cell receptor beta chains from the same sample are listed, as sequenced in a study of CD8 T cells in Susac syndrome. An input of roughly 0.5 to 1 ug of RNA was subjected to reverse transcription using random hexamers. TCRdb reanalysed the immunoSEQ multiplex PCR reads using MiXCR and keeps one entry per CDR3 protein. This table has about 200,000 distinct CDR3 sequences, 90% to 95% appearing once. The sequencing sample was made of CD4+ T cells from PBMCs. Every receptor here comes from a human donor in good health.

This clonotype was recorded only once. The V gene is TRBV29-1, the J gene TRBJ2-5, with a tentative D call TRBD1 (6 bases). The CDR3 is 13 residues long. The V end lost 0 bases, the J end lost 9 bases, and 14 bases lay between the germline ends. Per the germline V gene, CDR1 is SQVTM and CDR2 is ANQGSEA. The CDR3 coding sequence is TGCAGCGTTGAAGAGACAGGTAGAGGGGCCCAGTACTTC. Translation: CSVEETGRGAQYF.

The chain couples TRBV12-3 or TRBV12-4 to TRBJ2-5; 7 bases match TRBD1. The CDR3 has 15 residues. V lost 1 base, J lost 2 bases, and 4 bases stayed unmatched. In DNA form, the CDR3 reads TGTGCCAGCAGTTTAGTACAGGGGTCACAAGAGACCCAGTACTTC. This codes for CASSLVQGSQETQYF.

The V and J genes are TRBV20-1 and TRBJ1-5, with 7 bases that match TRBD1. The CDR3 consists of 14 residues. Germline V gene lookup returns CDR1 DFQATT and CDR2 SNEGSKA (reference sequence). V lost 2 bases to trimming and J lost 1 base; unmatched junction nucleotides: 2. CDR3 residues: CSARRGGSNQPQHF. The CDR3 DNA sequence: TGCAGTGCTAGACGAGGGGGCAGCAATCAGCCCCAGCATTTT.

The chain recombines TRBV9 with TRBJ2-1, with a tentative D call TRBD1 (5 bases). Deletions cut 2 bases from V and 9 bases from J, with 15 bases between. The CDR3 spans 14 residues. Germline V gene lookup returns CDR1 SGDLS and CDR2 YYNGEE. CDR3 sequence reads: CASSVRWGDFEQFF. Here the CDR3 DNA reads TGTGCCAGCAGCGTCCGTTGGGGCGATTTTGAGCAGTTCTTC.

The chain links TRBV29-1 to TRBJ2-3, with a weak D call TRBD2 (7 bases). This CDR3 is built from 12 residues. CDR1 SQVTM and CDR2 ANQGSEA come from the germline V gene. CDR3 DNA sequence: TGCTCTGCCTGGGGGGGCTCAGATACGCAGTATTTT. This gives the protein CSAWGGSDTQYF.

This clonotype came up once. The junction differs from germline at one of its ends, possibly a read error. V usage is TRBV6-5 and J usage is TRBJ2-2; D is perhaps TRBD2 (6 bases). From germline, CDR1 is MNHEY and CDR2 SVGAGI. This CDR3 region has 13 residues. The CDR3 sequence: CASSSDDGGEPFF. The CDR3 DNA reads TGTGCCAGCAGTTCCGATGATGGCGGGGAGCCGTTTTTT.

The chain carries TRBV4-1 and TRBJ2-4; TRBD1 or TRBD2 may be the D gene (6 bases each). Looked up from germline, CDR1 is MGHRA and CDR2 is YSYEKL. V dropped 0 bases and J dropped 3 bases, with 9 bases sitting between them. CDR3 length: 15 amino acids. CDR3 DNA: TGCGCCAGCAGCCAAGAAAGGGGGGTCAAAAACATTCAGTACTTC. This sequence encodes CASSQERGVKNIQYF.

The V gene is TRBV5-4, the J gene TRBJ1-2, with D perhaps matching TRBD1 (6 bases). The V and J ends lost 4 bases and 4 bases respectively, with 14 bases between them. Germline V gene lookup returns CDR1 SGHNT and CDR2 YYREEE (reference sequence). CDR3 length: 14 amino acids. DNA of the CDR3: TGTGCCAGCAGCCAAACAGGGATTCTCTATGGCTACACCTTC. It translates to CASSQTGILYGYTF. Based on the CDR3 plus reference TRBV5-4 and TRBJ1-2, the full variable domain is ETGVTQSPTHLIKTRGQQVTLRCSSQSGHNTVSWYQQALGQGPQFIFQYYREEENGRGNFPPRFSGLQFPNYSSELNVNALELDDSALYLCASSQTGILYGYTFGSGTRLTVV.

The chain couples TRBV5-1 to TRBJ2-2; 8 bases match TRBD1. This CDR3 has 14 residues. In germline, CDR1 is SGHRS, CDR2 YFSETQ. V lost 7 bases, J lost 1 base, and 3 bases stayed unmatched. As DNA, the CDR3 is TGCGCCAGCGCCGGGACAGGGAACACCGGGGAGCTGTTTTTT. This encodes CASAGTGNTGELFF.

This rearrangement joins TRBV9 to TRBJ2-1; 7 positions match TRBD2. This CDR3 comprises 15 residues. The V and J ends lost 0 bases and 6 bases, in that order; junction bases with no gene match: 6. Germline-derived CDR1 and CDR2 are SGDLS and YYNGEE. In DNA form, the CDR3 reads TGTGCCAGCAGCGTAGGAGCGGGGTTCCCCAATGAGCAGTTCTTC. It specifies CASSVGAGFPNEQFF.

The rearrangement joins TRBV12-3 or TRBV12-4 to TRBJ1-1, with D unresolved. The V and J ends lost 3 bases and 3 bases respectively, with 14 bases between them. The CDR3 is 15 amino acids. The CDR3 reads CASSFATGGHTEAFF. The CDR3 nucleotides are TGTGCCAGCAGTTTTGCAACGGGAGGGCACACTGAAGCTTTCTTT.

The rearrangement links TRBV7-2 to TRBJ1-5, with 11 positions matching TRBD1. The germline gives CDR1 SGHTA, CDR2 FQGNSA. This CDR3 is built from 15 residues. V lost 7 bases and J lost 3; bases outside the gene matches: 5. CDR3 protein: CASTRTGGPNQPQHF. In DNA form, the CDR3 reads TGTGCCAGCACGAGGACAGGGGGCCCCAATCAGCCCCAGCATTTT.

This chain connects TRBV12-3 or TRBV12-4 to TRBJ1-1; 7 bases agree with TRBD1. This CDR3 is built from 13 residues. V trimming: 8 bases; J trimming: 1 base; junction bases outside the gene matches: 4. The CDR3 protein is CASCGTANTEAFF. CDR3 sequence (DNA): TGTGCCAGCTGCGGGACAGCGAACACTGAAGCTTTCTTT.

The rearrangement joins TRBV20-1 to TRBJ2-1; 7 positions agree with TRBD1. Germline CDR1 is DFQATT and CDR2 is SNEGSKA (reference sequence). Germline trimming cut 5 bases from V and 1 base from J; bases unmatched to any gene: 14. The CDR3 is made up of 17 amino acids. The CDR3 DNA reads TGCAGTGCTCCCCTAAGGGGACAGCGGACTTCCTACAATGAGCAGTTCTTC. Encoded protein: CSAPLRGQRTSYNEQFF.

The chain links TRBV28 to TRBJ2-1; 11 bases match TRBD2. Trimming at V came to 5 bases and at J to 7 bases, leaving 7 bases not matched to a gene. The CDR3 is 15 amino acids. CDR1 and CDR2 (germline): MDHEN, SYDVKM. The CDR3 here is CASSPIAGGRNEQFF. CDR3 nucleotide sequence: TGTGCCAGCAGTCCCATAGCGGGGGGGCGGAATGAGCAGTTCTTC.

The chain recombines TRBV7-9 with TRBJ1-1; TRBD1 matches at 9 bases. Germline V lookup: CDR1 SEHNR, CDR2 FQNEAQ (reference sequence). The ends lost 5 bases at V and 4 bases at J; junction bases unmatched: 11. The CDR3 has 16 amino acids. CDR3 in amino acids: CASSEPNRGPSTEAFF. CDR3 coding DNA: TGTGCCAGCAGCGAACCTAACAGGGGGCCGAGCACTGAAGCTTTCTTT.

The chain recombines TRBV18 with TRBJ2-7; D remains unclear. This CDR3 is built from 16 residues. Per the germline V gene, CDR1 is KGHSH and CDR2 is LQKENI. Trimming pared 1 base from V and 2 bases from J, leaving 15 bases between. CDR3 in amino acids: CASSPLHGPDPYEQYF. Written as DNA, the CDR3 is TGTGCCAGCTCACCACTGCATGGACCTGACCCCTACGAGCAGTACTTC. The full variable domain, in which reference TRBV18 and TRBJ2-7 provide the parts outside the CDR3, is NAGVMQNPRHLVRRRGQEARLRCSPMKGHSHVYWYRQLPEEGLKFMVYLQKENIIDESGMPKERFSAEFPKEGPSILRIQQVVRGDSAAYFCASSPLHGPDPYEQYFGPGTRLTVT.

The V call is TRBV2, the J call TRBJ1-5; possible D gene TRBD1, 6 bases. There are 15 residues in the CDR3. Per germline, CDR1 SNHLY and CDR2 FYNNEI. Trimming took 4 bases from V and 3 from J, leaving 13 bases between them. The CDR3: CASSVRGQPNQPQHF. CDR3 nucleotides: TGTGCCAGCAGTGTACGAGGACAGCCCAATCAGCCCCAGCATTTT. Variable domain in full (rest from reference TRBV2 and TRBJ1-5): EPEVTQTPSHQVTQMGQEVILRCVPISNHLYFYWYRQILGQKVEFLVSFYNNEISEKSEIFDDQFSVERPDGSNFTLKIRSTKLEDSAMYFCASSVRGQPNQPQHFGDGTRLSIL.

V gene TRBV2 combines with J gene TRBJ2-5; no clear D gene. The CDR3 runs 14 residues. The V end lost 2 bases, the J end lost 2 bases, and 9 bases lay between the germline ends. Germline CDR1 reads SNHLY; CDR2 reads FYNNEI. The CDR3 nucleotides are TGTGCCAGCAGTGAACCCGGGTTGCAAGAGACCCAGTACTTC. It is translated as CASSEPGLQETQYF.

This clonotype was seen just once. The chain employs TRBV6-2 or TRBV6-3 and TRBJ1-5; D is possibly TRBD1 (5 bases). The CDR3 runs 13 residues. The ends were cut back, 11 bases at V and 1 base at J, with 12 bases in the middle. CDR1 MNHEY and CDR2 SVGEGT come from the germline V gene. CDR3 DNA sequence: TGTGCCGGGGGACGGGGGAGCAATCAGCCCCAGCATTTT. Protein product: CAGGRGSNQPQHF.

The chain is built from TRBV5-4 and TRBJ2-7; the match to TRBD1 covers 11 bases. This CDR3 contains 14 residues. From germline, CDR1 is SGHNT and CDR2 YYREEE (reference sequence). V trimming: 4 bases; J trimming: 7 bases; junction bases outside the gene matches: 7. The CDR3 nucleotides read TGTGCCAGCAGCCCTCGGACAGGGGGCGGTGAGCAGTACTTC. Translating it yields CASSPRTGGGEQYF.

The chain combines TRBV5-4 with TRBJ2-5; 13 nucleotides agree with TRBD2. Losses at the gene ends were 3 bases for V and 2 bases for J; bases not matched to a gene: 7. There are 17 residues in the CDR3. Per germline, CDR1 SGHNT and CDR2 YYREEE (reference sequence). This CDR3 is CASSWPGLAGQQETQYF. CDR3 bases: TGTGCCAGCAGCTGGCCGGGACTAGCGGGACAACAAGAGACCCAGTACTTC.

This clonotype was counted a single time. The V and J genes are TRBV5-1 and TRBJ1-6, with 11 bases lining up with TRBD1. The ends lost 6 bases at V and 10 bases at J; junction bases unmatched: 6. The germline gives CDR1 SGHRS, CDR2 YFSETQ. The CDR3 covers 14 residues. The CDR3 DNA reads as TGCGCCAGCACCGGGGACAGGGGGGGATCACCCCTCCACTTT. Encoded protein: CASTGDRGGSPLHF. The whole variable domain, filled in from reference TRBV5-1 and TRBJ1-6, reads KAGVTQTPRYLIKTRGQQVTLSCSPISGHRSVSWYQQTPGQGLQFLFEYFSETQRNKGNFPGRFSGRQFSNSRSEMNVSTLELGDSALYLCASTGDRGGSPLHFGNGTRLTVT.

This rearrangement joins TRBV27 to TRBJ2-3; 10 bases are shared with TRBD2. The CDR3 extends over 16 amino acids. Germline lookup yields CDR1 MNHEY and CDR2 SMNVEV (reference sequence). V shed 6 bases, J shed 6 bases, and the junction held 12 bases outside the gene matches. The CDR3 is CASSHTLAGPGDTQYF. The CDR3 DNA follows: TGTGCCAGCAGCCACACACTAGCGGGGCCCGGGGATACGCAGTATTTT.

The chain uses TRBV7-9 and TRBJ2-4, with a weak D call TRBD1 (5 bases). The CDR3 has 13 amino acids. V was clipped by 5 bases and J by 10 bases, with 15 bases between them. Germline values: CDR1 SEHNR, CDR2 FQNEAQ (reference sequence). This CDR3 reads CASSNRGLPIQYF. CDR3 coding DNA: TGTGCCAGCAGCAATAGGGGCCTCCCAATTCAGTACTTC.

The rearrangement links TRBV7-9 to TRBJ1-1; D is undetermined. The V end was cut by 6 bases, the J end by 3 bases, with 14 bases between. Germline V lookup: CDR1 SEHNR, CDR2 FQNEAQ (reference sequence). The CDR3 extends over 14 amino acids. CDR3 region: CASSADEGHTEAFF. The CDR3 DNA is TGTGCCAGCAGTGCGGACGAAGGGCACACTGAAGCTTTCTTT.

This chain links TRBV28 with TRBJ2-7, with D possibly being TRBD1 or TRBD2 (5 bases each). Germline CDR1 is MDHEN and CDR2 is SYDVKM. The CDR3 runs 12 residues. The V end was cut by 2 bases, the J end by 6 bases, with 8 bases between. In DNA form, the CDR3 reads TGTGCCAGCAGTTTACCAGGGAGCGAGCAGTACGTC. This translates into CASSLPGSEQYV.